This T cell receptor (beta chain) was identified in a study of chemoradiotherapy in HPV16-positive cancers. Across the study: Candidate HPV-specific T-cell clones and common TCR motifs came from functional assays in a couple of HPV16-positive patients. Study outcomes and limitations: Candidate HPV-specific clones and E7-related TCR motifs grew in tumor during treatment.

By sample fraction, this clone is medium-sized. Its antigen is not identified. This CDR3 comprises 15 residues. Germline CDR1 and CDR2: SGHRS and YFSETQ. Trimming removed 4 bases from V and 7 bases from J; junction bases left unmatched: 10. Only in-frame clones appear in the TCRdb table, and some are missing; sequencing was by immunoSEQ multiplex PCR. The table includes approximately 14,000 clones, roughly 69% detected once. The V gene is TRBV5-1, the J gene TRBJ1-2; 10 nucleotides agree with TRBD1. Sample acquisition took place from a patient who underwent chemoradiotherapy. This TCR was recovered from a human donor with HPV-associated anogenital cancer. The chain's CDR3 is CASSPLTGGSFGYTF. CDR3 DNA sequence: TGCGCCAGCAGCCCATTGACAGGGGGCAGTTTTGGCTACACCTTC. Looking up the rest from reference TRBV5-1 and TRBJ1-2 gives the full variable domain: KAGVTQTPRYLIKTRGQQVTLSCSPISGHRSVSWYQQTPGQGLQFLFEYFSETQRNKGNFPGRFSGRQFSNSRSEMNVSTLELGDSALYLCASSPLTGGSFGYTFGSGTRLTVV.